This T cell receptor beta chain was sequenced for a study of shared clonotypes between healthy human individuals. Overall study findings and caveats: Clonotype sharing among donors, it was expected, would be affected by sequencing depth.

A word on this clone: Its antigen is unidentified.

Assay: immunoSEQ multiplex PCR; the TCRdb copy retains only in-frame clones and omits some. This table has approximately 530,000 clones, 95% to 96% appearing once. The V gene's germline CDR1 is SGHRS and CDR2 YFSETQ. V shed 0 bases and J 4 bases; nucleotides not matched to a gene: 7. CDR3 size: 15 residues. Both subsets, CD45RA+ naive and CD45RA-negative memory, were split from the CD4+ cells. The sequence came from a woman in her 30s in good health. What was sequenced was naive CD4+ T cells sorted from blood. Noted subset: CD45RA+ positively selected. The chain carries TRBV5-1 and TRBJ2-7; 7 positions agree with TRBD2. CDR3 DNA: TGCGCCAGCAGCTTGGGTCGCGGGAGCGTTTACGAGCAGTACTTC. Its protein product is CASSLGRGSVYEQYF.